This T cell receptor beta chain was sequenced in a study of cytomegalovirus exposure and HLA in healthy donors. Points from the study as a whole: The classifier, whose performance was assessed in both the original and validation cohorts, reportedly diagnosed cytomegalovirus status with high specificity and sensitivity.

A word on this clone: Its antigen remains unknown.

Generated by immunoSEQ multiplex PCR, the TCRdb table keeps only in-frame clones and is missing some. Among some 60,000 clones listed, approximately 96% were seen once. CDR3 length: 13 amino acids. Germline V lookup: CDR1 MNHEY, CDR2 SVGAGI. J lost 4 bases, V lost 5 bases, and 4 bases had no gene match. This TCR was sampled from a man aged 18-30 years in good health and CMV-seronegative. The sequenced sample was PBMCs. The rearrangement links TRBV6-5 to TRBJ1-2; 7 bases align to TRBD1. The CDR3 spells CASSGRTGYGYTF. As DNA, the CDR3 is TGTGCCAGCAGTGGGCGGACAGGCTATGGCTACACCTTC.